This T cell receptor (beta chain) came from a study of tumor and adjacent non-tumor tissue in lung cancer (dated by TCRdb to the late 2010s). The study in broad terms: The cohort included some 11 adenocarcinoma, a couple of squamous cell carcinoma and 1 small cell lung cancer patients. The approximately 15 patients were aged roughly 30 to 80 years, included some 10 men and 5 women, and had TNM stage I to III disease. Sequencing generated a total of 125,075,908 productive TCRbeta reads, averaging about 4.2 million reads per sample. Bulk TCRbeta repertoires were compared between lung tumor tissue and matched distant non-tumor lung tissue obtained from under 18 lung cancer patients. More than 25 paired specimens, one tumor and one normal lung sample per patient, were profiled by TCRbeta CDR3 sequencing.

RNA was isolated from bulk unsorted tissue, and RNA quality was assessed with a NanoDrop ND-1000 and an Agilent 2100. Distant non-tumor tissue taken more than 3 cm from the tumor edge was used as the normal lung sample. Donors were newly diagnosed lung cancer patients admitted for thoracic surgery in China between August and November 2014, without prior chemotherapy. The study excluded patients who had received radiotherapy or chemotherapy before or who had another cancer at the same time. Surgical tissue pieces of about 1-2.1 cm3 were preserved in RNAlater solution and were kept at -80 degrees C until use. Trimming takes 6 bases from V and 6 bases from J, and the germline ends sit 15 bases apart. CDR1 and CDR2 are drawn from the germline V gene (reference sequence): DFQATT, SNEGSKA. The CDR3 measures 13 amino acids from cysteine to phenylalanine. Only the CDR3 region is kept as DNA, spanning 39 bases read in frame from base 1.

In regard to this clonotype: The target of this receptor is not known. No much larger clone is present one base from it, and per-base qualities are unavailable.

The full study reports these points: Only about 15 patients were included in the cohort, and the need for larger samples and more detailed clinical data was noted by the authors. Significantly higher TCR diversity (inverse Simpson) was observed in tumor tissue than in normal lung tissue (around 450 vs 150, P = 0.0075, Mann-Whitney U test). Neither the sequencing platform nor unique molecular identifiers are named or mentioned anywhere in the methods. Because peripheral blood was not sequenced, blood TCRbeta repertoires in the lung cancer patients of the study were not examined. In normal lung, the top 100 clones accounted for a significantly larger cumulative share of the repertoire than in tumor tissue. Significantly higher TCR diversity was found in younger patients, and higher tumor TCR diversity was associated with shorter overall and disease-free survival.

Library preparation employed multiplex PCR. The instrument was an Illumina HiSeq 2500. Following protocols modified from ARM-PCR, the researchers constructed TCRbeta libraries through three rounds of nested PCR with primers (Table S4). Before sequencing, PCR products of 200-500 bp were cut from the gel and purified using the QIAquick gel extraction kit. The authors' analysis ran thus. Reads were cleaned with Trimmomatic, merged with FLASH into complete CDR3 sequences, and assigned to V(D)J germline segments with MiTCR. VDJtools was used to compute clonal diversity as the inverse Simpson's index. A read counted as productive if the sequence was in-frame and lacked a premature stop codon. In-frame beta chains were kept once TCRdb had trimmed the public reads at Q25 with fastp and called clones with MiXCR. A single entry per CDR3 protein holds the most common genes and DNA from its merged rows. TCRdb's processing, not the authors', yielded these V and J calls. The sample table shows roughly 75,000 distinct CDR3 sequences, and about two thirds are seen once. About a quarter of the sample comes from the top ten.

This receptor was identified in a woman in her forties or fifties with non-small cell lung cancer. The chain was built from TRBV20-1 and TRBJ1-5; the D gene is not confidently resolved. What was sequenced was distant non-tumor lung tissue. The encoded CDR3 is CSASAWAGQPQHF. The bases read TGCAGTGCCTCCGCTTGGGCGGGTCAGCCCCAGCATTTT.